These 12 T cell receptor beta chains came from one sample sequenced in a study of cytomegalovirus exposure and HLA in healthy donors. Generated by immunoSEQ multiplex PCR, the TCRdb table keeps only in-frame clones and is missing some. In the table there are around 100,000 clones, about 95% of which are singletons. The source material was PBMCs. These receptors came from a woman between 18 and 29 years old in good health and CMV-seronegative.

The chain is built from TRBV13 and TRBJ2-5, with D maybe TRBD1 (6 bases). The CDR3 covers 14 residues. Germline V gives CDR1 PRHDT, CDR2 FYEKMQ (reference sequence). Trimming removed 5 bases from V and 1 base from J, with 11 bases in between. This CDR3 reads CASSTGTGQETQYF. In DNA, the CDR3 is TGTGCCAGCAGCACAGGGACGGGCCAAGAGACCCAGTACTTC. Looking up the rest from reference TRBV13 and TRBJ2-5 gives the full variable domain: AAGVIQSPRHLIKEKRETATLKCYPIPRHDTVYWYQQGPGQDPQFLISFYEKMQSDKGSIPDRFSAQQFSDYHSELNMSSLELGDSALYFCASSTGTGQETQYFGPGTRLLVL.

The V call is TRBV21-1, the J call TRBJ1-1; the table's D call, TRBD1, was not checked against the DNA. TRBV21-1 is noted as a pseudogene. CDR3 length: 15 amino acids. The CDR3 DNA follows: TGTGCCAGCAGCCAAGGGGTACAGGGGGTCACTGAAGCTTTCTTT. As protein: CASSQGVQGVTEAFF.

CDR3 protein: CASSQNTGGSYTEAFF. The CDR3 DNA follows: TGCGCCAGCAGCCAAAATACAGGGGGCTCGTACACTGAAGCTTTCTTT. The chain uses TRBV4-3 and TRBJ1-1; TRBD1 matches at 9 bases. Germline CDR1 and CDR2: LGHNA and YSLEER. J lost 3 bases, V lost 2 bases, and 7 bases had no gene match. The CDR3 runs to 16 residues.

This chain uses TRBV9 with TRBJ2-5; D is possibly TRBD2 (5 bases). CDR1 and CDR2 (germline): SGDLS, YYNGEE. This CDR3 contains 15 residues. Trimming left V 3 bases short and J 1 base short, with 13 bases between. Here the CDR3 reads CASSAAGRVQETQYF. In DNA form, the CDR3 reads TGTGCCAGCAGCGCCGCTGGGCGGGTCCAAGAGACCCAGTACTTC.

The CDR3: CASSETGGNEQYF. The CDR3 region has the DNA TGTGCCAGCAGTGAAACAGGGGGCAACGAGCAGTACTTC. This sequence joins TRBV25-1 and TRBJ2-7; 9 bases match TRBD1. After removal of 2 bases from V and 5 bases from J, the junction contained 1 base not matched to a gene. CDR1 is MGHDK and CDR2 is SYGVNS in the germline V gene. The CDR3 has 13 residues.

The J gene is TRBJ2-5, the V gene TRBV5-1, with 10 bases that match TRBD2. The trim removed 4 bases at V and 5 bases at J, leaving 17 bases unmatched. CDR3 length: 18 residues. Germline CDR1 and CDR2: SGHRS and YFSETQ. The CDR3 region has the DNA TGCGCCAGCAGCCCGGGGTTGTCTAGCGGGAGTGTGGCGGAGACCCAGTACTTC. The encoded protein is CASSPGLSSGSVAETQYF.

Here the CDR3 reads CASSPLLLRGLREQYF. The CDR3 region has the DNA TGTGCCAGCAGCCCTCTTTTACTTCGGGGGTTAAGGGAGCAGTACTTC. The chain uses TRBV11-2 and TRBJ2-7, with D tentatively TRBD2 (6 bases). V was pared by 5 bases and J by 7 bases, with 24 bases between. Per germline, CDR1 SGHAT and CDR2 FQNNGV. The length of the CDR3 is 16 residues.

This clone was recorded only once. The chain is built from TRBV19 and TRBJ2-1; no clear D gene. Germline-derived CDR1 and CDR2 are LNHDA and SQIVND (reference sequence). Trimming took 5 bases from V and 9 from J, leaving 8 bases between them. This CDR3 comprises 11 residues. The CDR3 region has the DNA TGTGCCAGTAGTCCCGGCGGTGAGCAGTTCTTC. It is translated as CASSPGGEQFF. The whole variable domain, filled in from reference TRBV19 and TRBJ2-1, reads DGGITQSPKYLFRKEGQNVTLSCEQNLNHDAMYWYRQDPGQGLRLIYYSQIVNDFQKGDIAEGYSVSREKKESFPLTVTSAQKNPTAFYLCASSPGGEQFFGPGTRLTVL.

The CDR3 DNA reads as TGTGCCAGCAGCTCCCCCCCAGGACTAGATTCCTACAATGAGCAGTTCTTC. The encoded protein is CASSSPPGLDSYNEQFF. The chain carries TRBV7-2 and TRBJ2-1; 7 bases align to TRBD2. The J segment lost 1 base and the V segment lost 4 bases, leaving 10 bases of the junction unmatched. The CDR3 has 17 residues. Germline CDR1 is SGHTA and CDR2 is FQGNSA.

The chain uses TRBV27 and TRBJ2-1; 9 positions agree with TRBD1. Losses at the gene ends were 6 bases for V and 2 bases for J; bases not matched to a gene: 5. Germline V gene data show CDR1 as MNHEY and CDR2 as SMNVEV (reference sequence). The CDR3 runs to 15 residues. The CDR3 region has the DNA TGTGCCAGCAGCTTCACAGGGGGCCCCTACAATGAGCAGTTCTTC. Protein sequence: CASSFTGGPYNEQFF.

V is TRBV18 and J is TRBJ2-5, with 9 bases lining up with TRBD1. The CDR3 has 18 residues. Trimming removed 6 bases from V and 4 bases from J; junction bases left unmatched: 18. Germline assignment: CDR1 KGHSH and CDR2 LQKENI. This CDR3 is CASSRVPTGGQGRETQYF. CDR3 bases: TGTGCCAGCTCGAGGGTCCCTACAGGGGGCCAGGGGCGAGAGACCCAGTACTTC. The full variable domain, completed using reference TRBV18 and TRBJ2-5, is NAGVMQNPRHLVRRRGQEARLRCSPMKGHSHVYWYRQLPEEGLKFMVYLQKENIIDESGMPKERFSAEFPKEGPSILRIQQVVRGDSAAYFCASSRVPTGGQGRETQYFGPGTRLLVL.

The V gene is TRBV19, the J gene TRBJ2-7; 10 nucleotides align to TRBD2. Germline CDR1 is LNHDA and CDR2 is SQIVND (reference sequence). V trimming: 4 bases; J trimming: 0 bases; junction bases outside the gene matches: 3. The CDR3 length is 15 residues. CDR3 DNA sequence: TGTGCCAGTAGTACGTCTAGCGGGAGCTCCTACGAGCAGTACTTC. Amino acids: CASSTSSGSSYEQYF.